This TCR beta chain came from a study of blood T cell repertoires in COVID-19. The V end was cut by 10 bases, the J end by 4 bases, with 25 bases between. Per germline, CDR1 KGHDR and CDR2 SFDVKD. The CDR3 consists of 17 residues. Produced via immunoSEQ multiplex PCR; TCRdb's table is partial and in-frame only. The sample has under 200,000 clones; about 85% are singletons. Sequencing was carried out using peripheral blood. This TCR derives from a man aged 18 to 30 with acute or convalescent COVID-19. The chain couples TRBV24-1 to TRBJ1-5, with D maybe TRBD1 (6 bases). The CDR3 sequence is CATRTGSRGQKNQPQHF. DNA for the CDR3: TGTGCCACGCGAACAGGATCCAGGGGTCAAAAAAATCAGCCCCAGCATTTT.